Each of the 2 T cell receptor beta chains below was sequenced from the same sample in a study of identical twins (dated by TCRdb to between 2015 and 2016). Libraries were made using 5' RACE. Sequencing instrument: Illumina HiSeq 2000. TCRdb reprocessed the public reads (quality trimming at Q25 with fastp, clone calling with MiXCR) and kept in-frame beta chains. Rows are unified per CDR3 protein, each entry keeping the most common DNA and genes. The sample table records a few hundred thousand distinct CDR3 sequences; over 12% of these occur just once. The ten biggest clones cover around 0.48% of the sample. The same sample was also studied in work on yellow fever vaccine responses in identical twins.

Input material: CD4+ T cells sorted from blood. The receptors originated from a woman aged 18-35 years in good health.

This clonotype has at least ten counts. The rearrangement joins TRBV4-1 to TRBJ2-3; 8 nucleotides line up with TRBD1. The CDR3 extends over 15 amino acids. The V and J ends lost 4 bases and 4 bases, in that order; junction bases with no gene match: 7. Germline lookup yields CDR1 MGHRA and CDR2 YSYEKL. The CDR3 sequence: CASSPGQGKADTQYF. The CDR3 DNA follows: TGCGCCAGCAGCCCAGGACAGGGCAAGGCAGATACGCAGTATTTT.

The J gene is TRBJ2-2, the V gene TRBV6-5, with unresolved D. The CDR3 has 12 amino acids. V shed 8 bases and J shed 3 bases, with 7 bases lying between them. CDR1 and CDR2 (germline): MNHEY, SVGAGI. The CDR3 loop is CASVPYTGELFF. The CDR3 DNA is TGTGCCAGCGTCCCGTACACCGGGGAGCTGTTTTTT.